A selection of T cell receptor beta chains follows, all from one sample in a study of human T cells and chemical hapten exposure. TCRdb re-called the RACE reads through MiXCR, storing one row per CDR3 protein. Among 65,000 to 70,000 distinct CDR3 sequences listed, approximately 11% were seen once. The starting material was whole blood, obtained in connection with sensitization to the hapten diphenylcyclopropenone (DPC). The origin of the receptors is a woman between 45 and 60 years old with alopecia areata. Some clones in this sample may be carry-over from other donors' samples. Each CDR3 is given with its conserved first and last residue. D genes are given only for firm matches. Clone size appears in some rows only: once, few, many, or a class for an expanded clone.

>NA|TRBV3-1|NA|TRBJ2-5
CASSTRQTPQETQYF
TGTGCCAGCAGCACGCGACAGACCCCTCAAGAGACCCAGTACTTC
>NA|TRBV10-3|few|TRBJ1-4
CAISEPQGGMEKLFF
TGTGCCATCAGTGAGCCCCAGGGTGGTATGGAAAAACTGTTTTTT
>NA|TRBV7-6|many|TRBJ2-3
CASSFAHPDTDTQYF
TGTGCCAGCAGCTTCGCCCATCCGGACACAGATACGCAGTATTTT
>NA|TRBV4-3|few|TRBJ1-6
CASSPVAPSNSPLHF
TGCGCCAGCAGCCCCGTGGCCCCGTCGAATTCACCCCTCCACTTT
>NA|TRBV7-2|many|TRBJ2-1
CASSYHWGSYNEQFF
TGTGCCAGCAGCTACCACTGGGGCTCCTACAATGAGCAGTTCTTC
>TRBD1|TRBV9|NA|TRBJ2-7
CASSPRQGTSSYEQYF
TGTGCCAGCAGCCCCCGACAGGGCACCTCCTCCTACGAGCAGTACTTC
>NA|TRBV18|few|TRBJ2-2
CASSGATNTGELFF
TGTGCCAGCTCAGGGGCAACGAACACCGGGGAGCTGTTTTTT
>NA|TRBV4-2|NA|TRBJ1-6
CASIPAGGDNSPLHF
TGTGCCAGCATCCCGGCCGGGGGCGATAATTCACCCCTCCACTTT
>NA|TRBV20-1|few|TRBJ1-1
CSARWGEVNPEAFF
TGCAGTGCTAGATGGGGGGAGGTGAACCCTGAAGCTTTCTTT
>NA|TRBV6-5|many|TRBJ1-2
CASSYLQDYGYTF
TGTGCCAGCAGTTACTTACAGGACTATGGCTACACCTTC
>TRBD2|TRBV27|many|TRBJ2-1
CASSLSLSVAGMTYNEQFF
TGTGCCAGCAGTTTATCCCTTAGTGTAGCGGGGATGACCTACAATGAGCAGTTCTTC
>TRBD2|TRBV7-2|NA|TRBJ2-7
CASSHSLSGGAYEQYF
TGTGCCAGCAGCCACTCCCTTAGCGGGGGGGCCTACGAGCAGTACTTC
>NA|TRBV7-2|few|TRBJ2-2
CASSPPGKENTGELFF
TGTGCCAGCAGCCCACCGGGAAAGGAGAACACCGGGGAGCTGTTTTTT
>TRBD1|TRBV24-1|NA|TRBJ2-5
CATSDTGTGGWETQYF
TGTGCCACCAGTGACACCGGGACAGGGGGCTGGGAGACCCAGTACTTC
>NA|TRBV27|few|TRBJ1-1
CASSLDGGRTEAFF
TGTGCCAGCAGTTTGGATGGGGGGAGGACTGAAGCTTTCTTT
>TRBD1|TRBV11-2|many|TRBJ2-1
CASSVRDRVYNEQFF
TGTGCCAGCAGCGTCCGGGACAGGGTATACAATGAGCAGTTCTTC
>NA|TRBV4-1|many|TRBJ2-7
CASSQEGRDEQYF
TGCGCCAGCAGCCAAGAAGGAAGGGACGAGCAGTACTTC
>NA|TRBV9|few|TRBJ2-7
CASSVQPSYEQYF
TGTGCCAGCAGCGTGCAGCCTTCCTACGAGCAGTACTTC
>NA|TRBV5-1|many|TRBJ2-1
CASRTTAGVDNEQFF
TGCGCCAGCCGAACTACCGCCGGCGTAGACAATGAGCAGTTCTTC
>TRBD1|TRBV6-6|many|TRBJ2-7
CASSTGGVPYEQYF
TGTGCCAGCAGCACAGGGGGAGTCCCATACGAGCAGTACTTC
>NA|TRBV29-1|many|TRBJ1-1
CSVEGRMNTEAFF
TGCAGCGTTGAAGGCAGGATGAACACTGAAGCTTTCTTT
>NA|TRBV7-3|few|TRBJ1-2
CASSSTTELGGYTF
TGTGCCAGCAGCTCAACGACCGAGCTTGGGGGCTACACCTTC
>NA|TRBV28|many|TRBJ2-2
CASSSPGTGFAGELFF
TGTGCCAGCAGTTCGCCCGGGACGGGCTTCGCCGGGGAGCTGTTTTTT
>NA|TRBV6-6|many|TRBJ1-2
CASSPGQISYGYTF
TGTGCCAGCAGTCCCGGACAGATTTCCTATGGCTACACCTTC
>TRBD1|TRBV20-1|few|TRBJ2-2
CSAPRTGGAVGELFF
TGCAGTGCTCCGCGGACAGGGGGCGCGGTCGGGGAGCTGTTTTTT
>NA|TRBV20-1|few|TRBJ2-5
CSASLVAPLGTQYF
TGCAGTGCTAGCTTAGTAGCCCCCCTAGGGACCCAGTACTTC
>TRBD1|TRBV28|few|TRBJ2-7
CASRTGPSYEQYF
TGTGCCAGCAGGACAGGGCCTTCTTACGAGCAGTACTTC